These T cell receptor beta chains were read from a single sample in a study of blood T cell repertoires in COVID-19. Profiled with immunoSEQ multiplex PCR; TCRdb holds only in-frame clones, not every one. Of hundreds of thousands of clones listed, 65% to 90% are singletons. The specimen sequenced was peripheral blood. These receptors all stem from a woman aged 70-85 years with COVID-19, enrolled during active disease. Both conserved end residues are part of each CDR3. Fields, in order: J gene, V gene, D gene, clone size, CDR3 protein, CDR3 DNA. A D gene is named only where the DNA matches it firmly. Size is stated for part of the rows, as once, few or many counts, or as a class when the clone is expanded.

>TRBJ1-5|TRBV3-1/TRBV3-2|-|-
CASSQDNGRGRQPQHF
TGTGCCAGCAGCCAAGATAATGGCAGGGGAAGACAGCCCCAGCATTTT
>TRBJ1-1|TRBV29-1|-|-
CSVDSYTEAFF
TGCAGCGTTGACTCGTACACTGAAGCTTTCTTT
>TRBJ1-1|TRBV5-1|-|-
CASSLQGANTEAFF
TGCGCCAGCAGCTTACAGGGAGCGAACACTGAAGCTTTCTTT
>TRBJ1-2|TRBV4-3|-|-
CASSQGDRFYGYTF
TGCGCCAGCAGCCAAGGAGACAGATTCTATGGCTACACCTTC
>TRBJ2-5|TRBV30|TRBD2|-
CAWSGGGETQYF
TGTGCCTGGAGTGGGGGAGGGGAGACCCAGTACTTC
>TRBJ2-2|TRBV18|-|-
CASSPSSGLTGELFF
TGTGCCAGCTCACCCTCCTCAGGGTTGACCGGGGAGCTGTTTTTT
>TRBJ1-3|TRBV4-1|-|once
CASSQDRGSGNTIYF
TGCGCCAGCAGCCAAGATCGAGGCAGCGGAAACACCATATATTTT
>TRBJ1-1|TRBV6-6|-|once
CASSRTDTEAFF
TGTGCCAGCAGCCGGACAGACACTGAAGCTTTCTTT
>TRBJ1-2|TRBV6-5|TRBD1|-
CASSPTTGFGGYTF
TGTGCCAGCAGTCCGACGACAGGGTTTGGGGGCTACACCTTC
>TRBJ1-1|TRBV9|TRBD1|-
CASSVAGDREAFF
TGTGCCAGCAGCGTAGCTGGGGACAGGGAAGCTTTCTTT